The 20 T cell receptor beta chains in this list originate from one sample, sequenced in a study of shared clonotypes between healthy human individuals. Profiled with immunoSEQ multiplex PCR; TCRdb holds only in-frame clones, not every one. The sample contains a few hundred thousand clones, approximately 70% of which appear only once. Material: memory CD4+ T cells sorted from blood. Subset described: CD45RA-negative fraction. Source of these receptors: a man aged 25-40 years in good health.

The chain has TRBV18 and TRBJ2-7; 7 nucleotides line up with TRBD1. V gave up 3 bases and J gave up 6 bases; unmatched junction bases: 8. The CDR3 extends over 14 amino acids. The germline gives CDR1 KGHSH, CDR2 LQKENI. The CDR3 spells CASSPARDSLEQYF. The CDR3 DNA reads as TGTGCCAGCTCACCCGCCAGGGACAGTCTCGAGCAGTACTTC.

CDR3 sequence (DNA): TGTGCCAGTAACAGAGGGGGGGCGAGGGACGAGCAGTACTTC. This sequence encodes CASNRGGARDEQYF. The chain uses TRBV5-4 and TRBJ2-7, with D possibly TRBD2 on 7 matching bases. Trimming left V 8 bases short and J 5 bases short, with 20 bases between. CDR1 is SGHNT and CDR2 is YYREEE in the germline V gene (reference sequence). The CDR3 loop spans 14 amino acids.

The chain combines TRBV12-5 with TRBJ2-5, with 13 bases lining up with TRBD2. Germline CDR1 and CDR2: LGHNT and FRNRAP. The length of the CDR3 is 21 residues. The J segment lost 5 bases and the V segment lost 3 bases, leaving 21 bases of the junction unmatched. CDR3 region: CASGFPELAGGIFSGQETQYF. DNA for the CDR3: TGTGCTAGTGGTTTCCCCGAACTAGCGGGAGGGATATTTTCCGGGCAGGAGACCCAGTACTTC.

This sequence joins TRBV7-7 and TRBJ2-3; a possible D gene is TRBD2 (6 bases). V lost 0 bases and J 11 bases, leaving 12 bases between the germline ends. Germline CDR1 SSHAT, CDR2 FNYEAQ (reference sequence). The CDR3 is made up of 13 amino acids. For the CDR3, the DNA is TGTGCCAGCAGCTTAGCGGCGGAGGGGAAGCAGTATTTT. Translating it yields CASSLAAEGKQYF.

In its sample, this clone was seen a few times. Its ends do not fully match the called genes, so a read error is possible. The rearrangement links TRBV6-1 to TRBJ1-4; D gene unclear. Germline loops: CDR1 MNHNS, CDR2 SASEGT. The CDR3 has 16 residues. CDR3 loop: CASSKAVIRTNEKLFF. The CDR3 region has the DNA TGTGCCAGCAGTAAAGCAGTGATTCGAACTAATGAAAAACTGTTTTTT.

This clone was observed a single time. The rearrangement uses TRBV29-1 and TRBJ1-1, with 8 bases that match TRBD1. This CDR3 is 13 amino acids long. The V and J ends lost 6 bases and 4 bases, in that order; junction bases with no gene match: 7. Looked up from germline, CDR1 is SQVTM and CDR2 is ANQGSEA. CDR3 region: CSVAGGGGTEAFF. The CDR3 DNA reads TGCAGCGTGGCAGGGGGCGGGGGCACTGAAGCTTTCTTT.

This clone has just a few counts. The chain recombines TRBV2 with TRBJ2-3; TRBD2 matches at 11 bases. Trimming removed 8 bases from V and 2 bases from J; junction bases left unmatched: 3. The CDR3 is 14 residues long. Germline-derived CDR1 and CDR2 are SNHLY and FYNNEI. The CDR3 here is CASGGLADTDTQYF. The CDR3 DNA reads TGTGCCAGCGGGGGACTAGCGGACACAGATACGCAGTATTTT.

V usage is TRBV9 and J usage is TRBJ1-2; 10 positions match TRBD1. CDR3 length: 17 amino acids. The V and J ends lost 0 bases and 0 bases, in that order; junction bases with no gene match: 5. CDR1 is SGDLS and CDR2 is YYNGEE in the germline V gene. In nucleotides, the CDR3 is TGTGCCAGCAGCGTAGGGACAGGGGGGTTAGCTAACTATGGCTACACCTTC. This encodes CASSVGTGGLANYGYTF.

The chain's CDR3 is CASFPQGNTEAFF. The CDR3 DNA reads TGTGCCAGCTTCCCTCAAGGGAACACTGAAGCTTTCTTT. The chain joins TRBV6-1 to TRBJ1-1; D is ambiguous. V dropped 8 bases and J dropped 1 base, with 11 bases sitting between them. The germline V gene has CDR1 MNHNS and CDR2 SASEGT. The CDR3 sequence is 13 residues long.

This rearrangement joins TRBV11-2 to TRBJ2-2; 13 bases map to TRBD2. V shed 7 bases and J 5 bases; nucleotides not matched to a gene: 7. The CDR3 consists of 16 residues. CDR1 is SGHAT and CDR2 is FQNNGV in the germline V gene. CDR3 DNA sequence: TGTGCCAGCATCCGACTAGCGGGAGGTGGTACCGGGGAGCTGTTTTTT. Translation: CASIRLAGGGTGELFF.

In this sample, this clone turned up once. This CDR3 is CASSRASGLSYEQYF. The CDR3 DNA reads TGTGCCAGCAGCCGAGCCTCGGGACTCTCCTACGAGCAGTACTTC. The chain recombines TRBV5-4 with TRBJ2-7; D is possibly TRBD2 (6 bases). CDR3 size: 15 residues. Germline CDR1 SGHNT, CDR2 YYREEE (reference sequence). V lost 4 bases to trimming and J lost 0 bases, with 14 bases between them. The whole variable domain, remainder taken from reference TRBV5-4 and TRBJ2-7, is ETGVTQSPTHLIKTRGQQVTLRCSSQSGHNTVSWYQQALGQGPQFIFQYYREEENGRGNFPPRFSGLQFPNYSSELNVNALELDDSALYLCASSRASGLSYEQYFGPGTRLTVT.

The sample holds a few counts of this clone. The CDR3 DNA follows: TGTGCCAGCCGGGTTTGGGGACAGGGAAATGACAATGAGCAGTTCTTC. It translates to CASRVWGQGNDNEQFF. The chain has TRBV2 and TRBJ2-1, with 9 nucleotides matching TRBD1. The V and J ends lost 8 bases and 5 bases, in that order; junction bases with no gene match: 13. Germline V gene lookup returns CDR1 SNHLY and CDR2 FYNNEI. CDR3 size: 16 residues.

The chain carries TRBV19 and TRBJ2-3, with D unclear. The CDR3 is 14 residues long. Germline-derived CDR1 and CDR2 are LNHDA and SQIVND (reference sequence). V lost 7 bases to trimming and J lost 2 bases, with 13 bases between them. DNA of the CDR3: TGTGCCAGTAAATGGAACTTGGTCACAGATACGCAGTATTTT. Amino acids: CASKWNLVTDTQYF.

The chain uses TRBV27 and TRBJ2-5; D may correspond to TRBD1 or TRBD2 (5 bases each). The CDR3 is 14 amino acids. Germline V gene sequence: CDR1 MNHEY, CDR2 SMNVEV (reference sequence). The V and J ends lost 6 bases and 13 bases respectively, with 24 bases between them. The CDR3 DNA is TGTGCCAGCAGCCCCAAGGGAGCCGCTGACAGAGGGTACTTC. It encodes CASSPKGAADRGYF.

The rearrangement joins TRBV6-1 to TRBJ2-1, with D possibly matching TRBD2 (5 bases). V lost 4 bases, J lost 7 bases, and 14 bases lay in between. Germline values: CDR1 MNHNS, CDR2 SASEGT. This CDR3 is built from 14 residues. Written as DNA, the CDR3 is TGTGCCAGCAGTGTTCGGGAACTTACTAATGAGCAGTTCTTC. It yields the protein CASSVRELTNEQFF.

The DNA of the CDR3 is TGTGCCAGCAGCCTCGGGCCCGGGGGCACCGGGGAGCTGTTTTTT. Translated, it gives CASSLGPGGTGELFF. The gene calls are TRBV7-3 and TRBJ2-2, with a tentative D call TRBD2 (6 bases). This CDR3 spans 15 amino acids. The V gene's germline CDR1 is SGHTA and CDR2 FQGTGA. V was pared by 5 bases and J by 4 bases, with 14 bases between.

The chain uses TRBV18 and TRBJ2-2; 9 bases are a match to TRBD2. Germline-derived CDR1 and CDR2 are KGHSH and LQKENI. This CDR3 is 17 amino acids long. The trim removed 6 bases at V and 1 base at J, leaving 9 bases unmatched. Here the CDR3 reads CASSRSAREGNTGELFF. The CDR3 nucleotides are TGTGCCAGCTCCCGGTCGGCGCGGGAGGGGAACACCGGGGAGCTGTTTTTT.

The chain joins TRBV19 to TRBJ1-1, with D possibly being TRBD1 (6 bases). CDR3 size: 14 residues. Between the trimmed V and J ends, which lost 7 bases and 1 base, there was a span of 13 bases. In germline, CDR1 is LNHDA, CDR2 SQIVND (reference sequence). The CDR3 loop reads CASTGRDTNTEAFF. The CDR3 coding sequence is TGTGCCAGTACTGGACGGGACACGAACACTGAAGCTTTCTTT.

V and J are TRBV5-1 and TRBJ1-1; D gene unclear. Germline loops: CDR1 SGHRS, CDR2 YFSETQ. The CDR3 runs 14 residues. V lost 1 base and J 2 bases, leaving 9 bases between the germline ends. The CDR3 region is CASSLYRANTEAFF. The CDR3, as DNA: TGCGCCAGCAGCTTGTACCGGGCAAACACTGAAGCTTTCTTT.

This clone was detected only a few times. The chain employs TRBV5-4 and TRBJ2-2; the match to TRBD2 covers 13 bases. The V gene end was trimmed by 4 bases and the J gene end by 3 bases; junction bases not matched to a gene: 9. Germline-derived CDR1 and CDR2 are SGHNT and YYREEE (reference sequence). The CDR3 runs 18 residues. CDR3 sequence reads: CASSPGLAGSPDTGELFF. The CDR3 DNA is TGTGCCAGCAGCCCGGGACTAGCGGGATCCCCCGACACCGGGGAGCTGTTTTTT.